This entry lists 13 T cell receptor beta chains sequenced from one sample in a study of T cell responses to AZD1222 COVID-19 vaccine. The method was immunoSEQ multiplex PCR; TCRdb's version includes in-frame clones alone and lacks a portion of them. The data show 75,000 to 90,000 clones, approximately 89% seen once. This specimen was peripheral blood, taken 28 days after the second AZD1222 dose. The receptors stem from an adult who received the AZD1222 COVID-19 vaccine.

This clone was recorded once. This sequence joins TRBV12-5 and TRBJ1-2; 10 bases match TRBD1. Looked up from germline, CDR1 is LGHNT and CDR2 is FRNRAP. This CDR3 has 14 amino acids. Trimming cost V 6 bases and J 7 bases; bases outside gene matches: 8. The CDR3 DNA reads TGTGCTAGTGGCCTTTCCGGGACAGGGGTTGGCTACACCTTC. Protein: CASGLSGTGVGYTF.

CDR3 region: CASSPSEADEQFF. CDR3 bases: TGTGCCAGCTCACCTTCCGAGGCAGATGAGCAGTTCTTC. The chain has TRBV18 and TRBJ2-1; D is uncertain. V was shortened by 3 bases and J by 8 bases, with 11 bases between the two germline ends. CDR3 length: 13 residues. CDR1 and CDR2 (germline): KGHSH, LQKENI.

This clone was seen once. CDR3: CASSQDRAGNLDTQYF. The CDR3 DNA reads as TGCGCCAGCAGCCAAGATCGGGCGGGTAACCTAGATACGCAGTATTTT. The chain joins TRBV4-1 to TRBJ2-3; TRBD2 might be the D (5 bases). The germline V and J ends were trimmed by 0 bases and 5 bases, with 15 bases remaining between them. Germline loops: CDR1 MGHRA, CDR2 YSYEKL. This CDR3 contains 16 residues.

The CDR3 sequence: CASSLRRLAQHF. CDR3 in DNA: TGTGCCAGCAGCCTCCGACGTTTGGCCCAGCATTTT. This sequence joins TRBV28 and TRBJ1-5; D is unresolved. This CDR3 has 12 residues. V lost 6 bases and J lost 11, with 14 bases in between. Germline V gene sequence: CDR1 MDHEN, CDR2 SYDVKM.

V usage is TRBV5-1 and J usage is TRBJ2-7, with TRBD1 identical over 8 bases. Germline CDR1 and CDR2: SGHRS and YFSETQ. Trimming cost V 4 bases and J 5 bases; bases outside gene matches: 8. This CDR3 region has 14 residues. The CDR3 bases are TGCGCCAGCAGCCCGATGACAGGGGACCACGAGCAGTACTTC. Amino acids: CASSPMTGDHEQYF.

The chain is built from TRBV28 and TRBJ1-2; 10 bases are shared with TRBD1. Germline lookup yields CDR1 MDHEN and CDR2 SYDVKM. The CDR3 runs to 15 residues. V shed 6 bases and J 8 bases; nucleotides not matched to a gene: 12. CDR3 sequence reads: CASSDTPGQGIGYTF. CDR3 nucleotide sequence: TGTGCCAGCAGCGATACTCCGGGACAGGGGATCGGCTACACCTTC.

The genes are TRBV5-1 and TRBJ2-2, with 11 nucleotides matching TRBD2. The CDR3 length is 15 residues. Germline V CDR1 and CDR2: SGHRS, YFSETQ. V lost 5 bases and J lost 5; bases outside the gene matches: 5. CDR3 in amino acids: CASSVAGGPTGELFF. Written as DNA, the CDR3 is TGCGCCAGCAGTGTAGCGGGAGGGCCTACCGGGGAGCTGTTTTTT. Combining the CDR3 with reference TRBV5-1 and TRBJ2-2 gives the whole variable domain KAGVTQTPRYLIKTRGQQVTLSCSPISGHRSVSWYQQTPGQGLQFLFEYFSETQRNKGNFPGRFSGRQFSNSRSEMNVSTLELGDSALYLCASSVAGGPTGELFFGEGSRLTVL.

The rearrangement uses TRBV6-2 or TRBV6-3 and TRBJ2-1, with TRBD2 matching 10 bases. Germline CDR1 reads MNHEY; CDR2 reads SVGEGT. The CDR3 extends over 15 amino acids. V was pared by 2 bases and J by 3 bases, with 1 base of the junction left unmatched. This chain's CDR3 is CASSYRTSGYNEQFF. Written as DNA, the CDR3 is TGTGCCAGCAGTTACCGGACTAGCGGCTACAATGAGCAGTTCTTC.

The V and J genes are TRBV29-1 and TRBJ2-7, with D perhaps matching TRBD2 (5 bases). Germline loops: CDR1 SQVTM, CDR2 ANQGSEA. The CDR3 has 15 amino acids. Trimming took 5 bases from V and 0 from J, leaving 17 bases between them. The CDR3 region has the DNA TGCAGCGTTCACTCCCAGCGGTCCTCCTCCTACGAGCAGTACTTC. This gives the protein CSVHSQRSSSYEQYF.

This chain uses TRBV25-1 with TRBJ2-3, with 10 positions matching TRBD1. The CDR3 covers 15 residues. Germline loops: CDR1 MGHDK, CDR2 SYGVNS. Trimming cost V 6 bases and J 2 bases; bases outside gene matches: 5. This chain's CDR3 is CASSPGTGVTDTQYF. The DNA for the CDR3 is TGTGCCAGCAGCCCCGGGACAGGGGTCACAGATACGCAGTATTTT.

CDR3 coding DNA: TGTGCCAGCAGCAACCTAATCCGGGACACAAGAAATTCACCCCTCCACTTT. It translates to CASSNLIRDTRNSPLHF. The chain couples TRBV21-1 to TRBJ1-6; the DNA was not compared with TRBD1, the D call given in the table. TRBV21-1 is designated a pseudogene. The CDR3 loop spans 17 amino acids.

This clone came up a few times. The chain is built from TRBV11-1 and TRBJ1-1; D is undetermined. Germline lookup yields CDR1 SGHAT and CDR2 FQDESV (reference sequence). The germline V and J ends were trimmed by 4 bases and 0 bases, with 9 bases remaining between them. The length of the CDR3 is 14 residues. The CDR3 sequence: CASSYSMMNTEAFF. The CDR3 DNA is TGTGCCAGCAGCTACTCCATGATGAACACTGAAGCTTTCTTT.

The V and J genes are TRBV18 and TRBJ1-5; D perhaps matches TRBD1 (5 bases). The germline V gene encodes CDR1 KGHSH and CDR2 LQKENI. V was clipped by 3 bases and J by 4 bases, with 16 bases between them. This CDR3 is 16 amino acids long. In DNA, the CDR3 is TGTGCCAGCTCACCCCAAGGGCGGGGGGATAATCAGCCCCAGCATTTT. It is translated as CASSPQGRGDNQPQHF.